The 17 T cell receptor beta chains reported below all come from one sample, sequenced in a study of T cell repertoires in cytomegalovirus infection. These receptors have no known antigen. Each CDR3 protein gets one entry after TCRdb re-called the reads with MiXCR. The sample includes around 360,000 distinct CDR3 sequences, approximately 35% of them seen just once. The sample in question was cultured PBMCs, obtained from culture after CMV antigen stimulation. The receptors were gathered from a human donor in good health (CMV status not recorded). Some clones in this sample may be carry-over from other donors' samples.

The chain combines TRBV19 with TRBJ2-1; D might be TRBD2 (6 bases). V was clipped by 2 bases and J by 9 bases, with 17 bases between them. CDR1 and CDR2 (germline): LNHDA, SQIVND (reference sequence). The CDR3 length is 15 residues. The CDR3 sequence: CASSIMSGAGVEQFF. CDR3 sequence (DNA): TGTGCCAGTAGTATAATGTCGGGAGCCGGGGTTGAGCAGTTCTTC. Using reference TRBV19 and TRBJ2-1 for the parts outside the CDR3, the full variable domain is DGGITQSPKYLFRKEGQNVTLSCEQNLNHDAMYWYRQDPGQGLRLIYYSQIVNDFQKGDIAEGYSVSREKKESFPLTVTSAQKNPTAFYLCASSIMSGAGVEQFFGPGTRLTVL.

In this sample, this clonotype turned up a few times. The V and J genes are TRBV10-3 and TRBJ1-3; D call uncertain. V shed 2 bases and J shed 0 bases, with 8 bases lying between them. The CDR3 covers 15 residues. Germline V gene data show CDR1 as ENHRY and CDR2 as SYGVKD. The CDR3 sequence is CAISEGHSSGNTIYF. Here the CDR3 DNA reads TGTGCCATCAGTGAGGGCCACAGCTCTGGAAACACCATATATTTT.

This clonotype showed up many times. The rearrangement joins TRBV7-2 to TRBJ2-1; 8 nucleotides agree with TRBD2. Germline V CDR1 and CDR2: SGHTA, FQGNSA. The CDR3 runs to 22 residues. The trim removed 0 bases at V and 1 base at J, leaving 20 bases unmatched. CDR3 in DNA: TGTGCCAGCAGCTTAGCAGGGGGAATACTAGCGGACGACCTGCAATCCTACAATGAGCAGTTCTTC. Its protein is CASSLAGGILADDLQSYNEQFF. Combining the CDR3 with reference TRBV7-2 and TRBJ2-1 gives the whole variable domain GAGVSQSPSNKVTEKGKDVELRCDPISGHTALYWYRQSLGQGLEFLIYFQGNSAPDKSGLPSDRFSAERTGGSVSTLTIQRTQQEDSAVYLCASSLAGGILADDLQSYNEQFFGPGTRLTVL.

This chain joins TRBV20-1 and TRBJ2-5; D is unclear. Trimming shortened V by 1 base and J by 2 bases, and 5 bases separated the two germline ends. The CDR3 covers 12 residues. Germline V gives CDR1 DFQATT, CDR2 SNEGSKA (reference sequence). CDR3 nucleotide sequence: TGCAGTGCTAGAGGGCAACAAGAGACCCAGTACTTC. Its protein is CSARGQQETQYF.

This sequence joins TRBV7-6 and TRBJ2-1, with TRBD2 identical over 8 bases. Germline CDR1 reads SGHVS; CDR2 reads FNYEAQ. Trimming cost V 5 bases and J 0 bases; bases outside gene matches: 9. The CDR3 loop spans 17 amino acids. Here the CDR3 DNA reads TGTGCCAGCAGCCCCAGTCGACTAGCGCACTCCTACAATGAGCAGTTCTTC. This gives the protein CASSPSRLAHSYNEQFF.

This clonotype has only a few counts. The DNA of the CDR3 is TGTGCCAGCACCACGGGACCGCCCGTGGAGACCCAGTACTTC. This codes for CASTTGPPVETQYF. The chain employs TRBV12-3 or TRBV12-4 and TRBJ2-5; D may be TRBD1 or TRBD2 (5 bases each). Trimming pared 7 bases from V and 5 bases from J, leaving 17 bases between. The CDR3 consists of 14 residues.

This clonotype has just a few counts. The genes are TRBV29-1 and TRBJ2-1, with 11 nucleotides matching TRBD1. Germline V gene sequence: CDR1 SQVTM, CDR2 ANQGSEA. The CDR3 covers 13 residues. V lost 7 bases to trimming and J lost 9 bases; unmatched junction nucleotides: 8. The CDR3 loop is CSGGTGTGGEQFF. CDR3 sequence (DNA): TGCAGCGGAGGAACCGGGACAGGGGGTGAGCAGTTCTTC.

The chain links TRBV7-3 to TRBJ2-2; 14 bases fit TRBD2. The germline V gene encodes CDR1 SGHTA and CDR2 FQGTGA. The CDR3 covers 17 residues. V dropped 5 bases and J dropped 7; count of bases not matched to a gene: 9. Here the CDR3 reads CASSRTGLAGVGGELFF. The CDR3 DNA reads TGTGCCAGCAGCCGCACGGGACTAGCGGGAGTAGGCGGGGAGCTGTTTTTT.

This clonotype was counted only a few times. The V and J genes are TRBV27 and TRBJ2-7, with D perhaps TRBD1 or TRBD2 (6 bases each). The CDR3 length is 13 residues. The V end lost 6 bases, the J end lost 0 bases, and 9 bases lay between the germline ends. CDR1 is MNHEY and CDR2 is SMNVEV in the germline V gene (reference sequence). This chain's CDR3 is CASREGGSYEQYF. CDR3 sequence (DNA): TGTGCCAGCAGGGAGGGGGGCTCCTACGAGCAGTACTTC.

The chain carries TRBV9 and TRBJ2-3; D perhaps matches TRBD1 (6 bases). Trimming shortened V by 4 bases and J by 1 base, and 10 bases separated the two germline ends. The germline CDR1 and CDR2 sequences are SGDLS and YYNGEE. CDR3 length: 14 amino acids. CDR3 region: CASSSGQRTDTQYF. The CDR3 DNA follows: TGTGCCAGCAGCTCCGGACAGCGCACAGATACGCAGTATTTT.

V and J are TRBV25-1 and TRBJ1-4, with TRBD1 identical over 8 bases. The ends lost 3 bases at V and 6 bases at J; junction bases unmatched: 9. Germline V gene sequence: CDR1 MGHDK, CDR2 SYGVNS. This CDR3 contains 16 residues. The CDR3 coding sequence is TGTGCCAGCAGTGATCGTGGACAGGGTGTTCATGAAAAACTGTTTTTT. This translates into CASSDRGQGVHEKLFF.

In nucleotides, the CDR3 is TGTGCCAGCAGTTTGTTTAGCGGGAGTGCCACCTACAATGAGCAGTTCTTC. Protein sequence: CASSLFSGSATYNEQFF. V and J are TRBV12-3 or TRBV12-4 and TRBJ2-1, with 9 bases that match TRBD2. The V and J ends lost 3 bases and 2 bases, in that order; junction bases with no gene match: 8. This CDR3 comprises 17 residues.

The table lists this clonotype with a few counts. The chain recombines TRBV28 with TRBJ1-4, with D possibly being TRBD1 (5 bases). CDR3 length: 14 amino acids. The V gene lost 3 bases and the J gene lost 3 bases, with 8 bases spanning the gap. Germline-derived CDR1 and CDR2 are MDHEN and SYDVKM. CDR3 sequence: CASSFGGANEKLFF. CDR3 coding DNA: TGTGCCAGCAGTTTCGGGGGGGCTAATGAAAAACTGTTTTTT. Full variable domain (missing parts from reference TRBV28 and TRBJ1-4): DVKVTQSSRYLVKRTGEKVFLECVQDMDHENMFWYRQDPGLGLRLIYFSYDVKMKEKGDIPEGYSVSREKKERFSLILESASTNQTSMYLCASSFGGANEKLFFGSGTQLSVL.

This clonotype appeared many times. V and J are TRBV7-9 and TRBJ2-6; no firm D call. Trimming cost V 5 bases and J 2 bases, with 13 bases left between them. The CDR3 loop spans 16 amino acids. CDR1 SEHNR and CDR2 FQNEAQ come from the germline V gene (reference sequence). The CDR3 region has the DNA TGTGCCAGCAGCAACTCGTGGAGCGCTGGGGCCAACGTCCTGACTTTC. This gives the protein CASSNSWSAGANVLTF.

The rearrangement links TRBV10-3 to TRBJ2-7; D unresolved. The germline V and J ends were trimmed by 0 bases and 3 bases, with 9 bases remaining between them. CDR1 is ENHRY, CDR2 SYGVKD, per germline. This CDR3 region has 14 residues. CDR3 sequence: CAISESLGYYEQYV. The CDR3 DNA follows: TGTGCCATCAGTGAGTCTCTGGGATACTACGAGCAGTACGTC.

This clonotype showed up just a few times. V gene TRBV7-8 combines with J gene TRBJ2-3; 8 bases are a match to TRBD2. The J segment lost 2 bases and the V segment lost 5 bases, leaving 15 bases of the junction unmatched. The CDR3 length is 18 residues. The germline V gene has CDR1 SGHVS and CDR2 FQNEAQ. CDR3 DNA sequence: TGTGCCAGCAGCCGCAGTCGTGGCGGGAGGACAAACACAGATACGCAGTATTTT. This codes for CASSRSRGGRTNTDTQYF.

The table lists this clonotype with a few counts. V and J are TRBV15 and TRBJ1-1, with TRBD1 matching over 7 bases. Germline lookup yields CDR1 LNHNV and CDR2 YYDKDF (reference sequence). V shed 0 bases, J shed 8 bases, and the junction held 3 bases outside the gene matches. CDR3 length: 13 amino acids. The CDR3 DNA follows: TGTGCCACCAGCAGAGATTCGGACAGGGAAGCTTTCTTT. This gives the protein CATSRDSDREAFF.